This T cell receptor (beta chain) was profiled in a study of T cells in Graves' hyperthyroidism and ophthalmopathy. Remarks on this clonotype: Germline is not matched at one junction end, which may reflect a read error.

Regions amplified from RNA transcripts were the TCR beta CDR3 regions. When the TCR CDR3 underwent first-round RT-PCR, the HTBI primer set was used. TCRdb re-called the multiplex PCR reads through MiXCR, storing one row per CDR3 protein. The data contain 550,000 to 700,000 distinct CDR3 sequences, under 60% of them singletons. Sequenced material: peripheral blood or thyroid tissue (not recorded which). The source is an adult woman with Graves' disease, either hyperthyroidism or ophthalmopathy (not recorded which).

The CDR3 nucleotides read TGTGCCTGGAGTAGAAGGGGGCAGGGTAATTCACCCCTCCGCTTT. Translation gives CAWSRRGQGNSPLRF. The chain has TRBV30 and TRBJ1-6; 7 bases are a match to TRBD1. The CDR3 totals 15 residues. Germline-derived CDR1 and CDR2 are GTSNPN and SVGIG (reference sequence).